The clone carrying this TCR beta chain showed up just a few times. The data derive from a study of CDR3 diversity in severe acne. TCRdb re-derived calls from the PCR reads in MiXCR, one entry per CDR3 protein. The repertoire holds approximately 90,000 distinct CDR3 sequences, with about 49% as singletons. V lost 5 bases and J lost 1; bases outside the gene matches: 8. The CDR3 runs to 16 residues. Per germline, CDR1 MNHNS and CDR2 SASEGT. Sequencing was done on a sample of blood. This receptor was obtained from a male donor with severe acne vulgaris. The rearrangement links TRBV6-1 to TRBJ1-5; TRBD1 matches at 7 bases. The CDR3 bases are TGTGCCAGCAGTCCGGGACCGGGACAGAGCAATCAGCCCCAGCATTTT. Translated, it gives CASSPGPGQSNQPQHF.